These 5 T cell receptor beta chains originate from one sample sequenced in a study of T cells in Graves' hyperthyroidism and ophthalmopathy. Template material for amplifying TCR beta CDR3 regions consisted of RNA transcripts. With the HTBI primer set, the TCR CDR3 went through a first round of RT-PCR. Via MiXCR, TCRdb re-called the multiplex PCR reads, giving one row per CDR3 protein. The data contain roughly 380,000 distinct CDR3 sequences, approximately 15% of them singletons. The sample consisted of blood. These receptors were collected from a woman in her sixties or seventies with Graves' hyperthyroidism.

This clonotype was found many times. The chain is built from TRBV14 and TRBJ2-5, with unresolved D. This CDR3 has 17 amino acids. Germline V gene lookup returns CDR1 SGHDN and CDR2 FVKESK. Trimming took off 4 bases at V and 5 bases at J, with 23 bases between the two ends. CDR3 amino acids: CASSPKAQDRLGETQYF. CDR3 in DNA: TGTGCCAGCAGCCCCAAAGCACAAGACCGCCTAGGGGAGACCCAGTACTTC.

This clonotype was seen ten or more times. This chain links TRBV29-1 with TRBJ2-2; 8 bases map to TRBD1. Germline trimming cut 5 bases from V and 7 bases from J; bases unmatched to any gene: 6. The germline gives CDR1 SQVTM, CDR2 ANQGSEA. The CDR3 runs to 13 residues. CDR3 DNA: TGCAGCGTTAAACAGGGGGAAATCGGGGAGCTGTTTTTT. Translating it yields CSVKQGEIGELFF.

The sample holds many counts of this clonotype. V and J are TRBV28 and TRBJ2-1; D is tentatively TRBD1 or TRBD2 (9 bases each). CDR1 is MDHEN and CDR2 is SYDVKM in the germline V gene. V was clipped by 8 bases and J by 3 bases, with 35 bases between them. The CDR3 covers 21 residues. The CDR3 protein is CASGFGPETGGKREDYNEQFF. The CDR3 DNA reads TGTGCCAGCGGCTTCGGCCCCGAGACAGGGGGGAAGCGGGAGGACTACAATGAGCAGTTCTTC.

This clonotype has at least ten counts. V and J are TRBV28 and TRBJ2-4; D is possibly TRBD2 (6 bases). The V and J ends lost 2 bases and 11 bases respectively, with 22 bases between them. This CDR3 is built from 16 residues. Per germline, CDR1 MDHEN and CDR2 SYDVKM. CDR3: CASSLGGADPLAVQYF. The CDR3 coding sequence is TGTGCCAGCAGTTTAGGAGGGGCGGATCCTTTGGCCGTTCAGTACTTC.

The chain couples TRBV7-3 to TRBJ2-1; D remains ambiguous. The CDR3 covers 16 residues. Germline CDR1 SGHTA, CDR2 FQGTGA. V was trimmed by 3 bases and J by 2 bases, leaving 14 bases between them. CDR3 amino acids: CASSFTSESPYNEQFF. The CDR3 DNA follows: TGTGCCAGCAGCTTCACGAGCGAAAGCCCCTACAATGAGCAGTTCTTC.